This T cell receptor beta chain originates from a study of graft-versus-host responses after intestinal transplantation. Background on the study: Anti-thymocyte globulin induction preceded 2 to 4 years of tacrolimus and steroid maintenance in all recipients. Study-wide findings and caveats: Early post-transplant HvG declines tracked with peak circulating GvH clone levels. Recipient marrow harbored GvH clones, some of which surfaced first in ileum or blood.

This clone has more than one count but fewer than ten. Antigen: not known. The CDR3 spans 13 residues. From germline, CDR1 is MNHEY and CDR2 SVGAGI. The V and J ends lost 6 bases and 7 bases, in that order; junction bases with no gene match: 6. Measured with immunoSEQ multiplex PCR; TCRdb has only the in-frame clones, and not every one. The sample lists under 100,000 clones, about 93% occurring once. The V and J genes are TRBV6-5 and TRBJ2-7, with 10 bases identical to TRBD2. Source: unstimulated CD8+ T cells sorted from spleen or lymph node cells, taken before transplant. The TCR originated in a human donor who was the organ donor for an intestinal transplant. The CDR3 spells CASSLAGAGEQYF. The CDR3 nucleotides read TGTGCCAGCAGCCTAGCGGGAGCTGGAGAGCAGTACTTC.